This TCR beta chain was found in a study of blood T cell repertoires in COVID-19. In the study overall: The origin of the acute and convalescent COVID-19 samples was the United States, Italy and Spain. From T cells, B-cell-depleted T cells, or PBMCs came the material, which was cDNA or gDNA.

Original processing methods: Estimates of nucleated cell counts were drawn from the amplification of reference gene primers. Data came from immunoSEQ multiplex PCR; TCRdb stores just in-frame clones and leaves some out. That table is the source of V, J and clone size, and D and trimming were worked out from the DNA. The data show 60,000 to 90,000 clones, over 80% seen once. The CDR3 sequence is 16 residues long. Per germline, CDR1 MGHRA and CDR2 YSYEKL. Trimming removed 3 bases at V and 1 base at J, with 16 bases between. Source material: peripheral blood. This sequence originates from a man between 60 and 70 years old with active or convalescent COVID-19. The rearrangement uses TRBV4-1 and TRBJ2-7; tentative D call: TRBD1 (6 bases). CDR3 amino acids: CASSQLQGSGSYEQYF. CDR3 DNA: TGCGCCAGCAGCCAGTTACAGGGAAGTGGGTCCTACGAGCAGTACTTC.